These 11 T cell receptor beta chains came from one sample sequenced in a study of blood T cells in healthy people across ages. Primers used in a second PCR of about 7 to 12 cycles were a sample-barcoded 5' primer and a J-beta primer mix. TCRdb re-called the 5' RACE reads with MiXCR, one entry per CDR3 protein. The table includes approximately 1.5 million distinct CDR3 sequences, around 36% detected once. Sequencing was performed on blood. These TCRs come from a woman aged 30 to 39 in good health.

The chain couples TRBV6-5 to TRBJ2-5; 7 bases match TRBD2. The germline CDR1 and CDR2 sequences are MNHEY and SVGAGI. V lost 6 bases to trimming and J lost 5 bases; unmatched junction nucleotides: 15. The CDR3 contains 16 residues. The CDR3 reads CASSPWGSGVEETQYF. CDR3 DNA: TGTGCCAGCAGCCCTTGGGGGAGCGGGGTCGAGGAGACCCAGTACTTC.

The table lists this clonotype with many counts. This chain uses TRBV12-3 or TRBV12-4 with TRBJ2-5; the D is unclear. CDR3 length: 12 amino acids. Trimming removed 5 bases from V and 5 bases from J, with 9 bases in between. CDR3 region: CASSLDTETQYF. CDR3 DNA sequence: TGTGCCAGCAGTCTCGACACGGAGACCCAGTACTTC.

This clonotype was counted a few times. The chain recombines TRBV5-1 with TRBJ1-1, with TRBD1 matching over 7 bases. Per the germline V gene, CDR1 is SGHRS and CDR2 is YFSETQ. The length of the CDR3 is 14 residues. Trimming took 3 bases from V and 0 from J; bases not matched to a gene: 2. The CDR3 bases are TGCGCCAGCAGCTGGGGACAGATGAACACTGAAGCTTTCTTT. This sequence encodes CASSWGQMNTEAFF.

The table lists this clonotype with many counts. The CDR3 bases are TGTGCCAGCATGCCAGGCTCCTATAATTCACCCCTCCACTTT. It encodes CASMPGSYNSPLHF. This chain joins TRBV12-3 or TRBV12-4 and TRBJ1-6; D is unclear. CDR3 size: 14 residues. The V gene lost 7 bases and the J gene lost 0 bases, with 7 bases spanning the gap.

The gene calls are TRBV7-2 and TRBJ2-5; TRBD2 agrees at 9 bases. This CDR3 is 16 amino acids long. CDR1 SGHTA and CDR2 FQGNSA come from the germline V gene. The V gene end was trimmed by 4 bases and the J gene end by 5 bases; junction bases not matched to a gene: 11. CDR3 residues: CASSSLAGPKEETQYF. In nucleotides, the CDR3 is TGTGCCAGCAGCTCGCTAGCGGGGCCTAAGGAGGAGACCCAGTACTTC.

This clonotype was observed a few times. The V and J genes are TRBV20-1 and TRBJ2-7; the D gene is possibly TRBD2 (5 bases). The V end lost 3 bases, the J end lost 0 bases, and 9 bases lay between the germline ends. The CDR3 has 13 amino acids. Germline V gene data show CDR1 as DFQATT and CDR2 as SNEGSKA (reference sequence). The CDR3 nucleotides are TGCAGTGCTAGGTCCGGGATCTCCTACGAGCAGTACTTC. Translation: CSARSGISYEQYF.

This clonotype was detected a few times. CDR3 protein: CASSYSGSGDEQFF. The CDR3, as DNA: TGTGCCAGCAGTTACTCCGGCAGCGGGGATGAGCAGTTCTTC. The chain employs TRBV6-5 and TRBJ2-1; TRBD2 matches at 7 bases. Germline CDR1 MNHEY, CDR2 SVGAGI. The CDR3 runs to 14 residues. Germline trimming cut 0 bases from V and 8 bases from J; bases unmatched to any gene: 4.

The V gene is TRBV7-9, the J gene TRBJ1-1, with D possibly TRBD1 on 6 matching bases. Germline CDR1 and CDR2: SEHNR and FQNEAQ (reference sequence). CDR3 length: 16 residues. Trimming shortened V by 1 base and J by 1 base, and 13 bases separated the two germline ends. CDR3 region: CASSLVESRGNTEAFF. CDR3 in DNA: TGTGCCAGCAGCTTAGTCGAGTCCAGGGGGAACACTGAAGCTTTCTTT.

This clonotype came up a few times. The chain couples TRBV5-1 to TRBJ1-4; the D is unclear. The V gene's germline CDR1 is SGHRS and CDR2 YFSETQ. V was shortened by 4 bases and J by 12 bases, with 22 bases between the two germline ends. The CDR3 spans 15 residues. The chain's CDR3 is CASSLSWTSGRELFF. DNA of the CDR3: TGCGCCAGCAGCCTCTCGTGGACGTCGGGTCGCGAACTGTTTTTT.

The V gene is TRBV25-1, the J gene TRBJ2-7; 10 bases align to TRBD2. The junction had 8 bases not matched to a gene; V was cut back by 4 bases and J by 2 bases. The CDR3 runs to 16 residues. Germline lookup yields CDR1 MGHDK and CDR2 SYGVNS. The CDR3 DNA reads TGTGCCAGCAGTGTACTAGCGGGGTCGAGCCCCTACGAGCAGTACTTC. Encoded protein: CASSVLAGSSPYEQYF.

In this sample, this clonotype turned up many times. CDR3 DNA: TGTGCCAGCAGTTGGATGAGGCAGCCCCAGCATTTT. Its translation: CASSWMRQPQHF. The chain joins TRBV6-2 or TRBV6-3 to TRBJ1-5; D is uncertain. The CDR3 spans 12 residues. CDR1 and CDR2 (germline): MNHEY, SVGEGT. The ends were cut back, 4 bases at V and 7 bases at J, with 8 bases in the middle.